This T cell receptor beta chain is from a study of post-analysis software for immune sequencing data. Across the whole study: Several disease courses (relapsing-remitting, secondary progressive and progressive-relapsing) of multiple sclerosis were included. Findings of the study overall: Under F measure analysis, samples from one preparation batch co-clustered strongly. Included in a set of several TRBV segments more frequent in patients than controls were TRBV5-6, TRBV5-1 and TRBV20-1. Significantly decreased normalized Chao1 diversity was recorded for multiple sclerosis patients relative to controls.

Trimming removed 6 bases at V and 5 bases at J, with 16 bases between. This CDR3 is built from 14 residues. Germline CDR1 and CDR2: MRHNA and SNTAGT. The TCR beta cDNA libraries carried unique molecular identifiers. Researchers reported approximately 500,000 cDNA molecules coming from approximately 0.91 to 9.4 million T cells. TCRdb used MiXCR to reprocess the PCR reads, holding one entry per CDR3 protein. Here the sample spans about 210,000 distinct CDR3 sequences, 29% being singletons. This clonotype has a count of ten or more. Antigen specificity is unknown. Sequenced: blood. J is TRBJ1-1 and V is TRBV6-4; tentative D call: TRBD1 (5 bases). This TCR was sampled from a girl under 18 with multiple sclerosis. The CDR3 here is CASRSHPGGTEAFF. The CDR3 DNA follows: TGTGCCAGCAGATCCCATCCCGGGGGAACTGAAGCTTTCTTT.